Here is one T cell receptor (beta chain) with its context. Antigen specificity is unknown. This sample is drawn from a study of CD8 T cells in ankylosing spondylitis. Whole-study results and caveats: Matched synovial fluid from ankylosing spondylitis patients was reported to be enriched for disease-linked clones. Earlier literature documents some of the motif variants in reactive arthritis synovial fluid and blood.

MiXCR, run by TCRdb on the 5' RACE reads, gives a single entry per CDR3 protein. Of about 360,000 distinct CDR3 sequences in the sample, 20% were seen once. This CDR3 has 15 amino acids. Trimming cost V 7 bases and J 0 bases; bases outside gene matches: 9. The germline CDR1 and CDR2 sequences are MNHNS and SASEGT. This sequence was found in a male donor with ankylosing spondylitis or in good health (not recorded which). The chain is built from TRBV6-1 and TRBJ2-7, with TRBD1 matching 7 bases. The sample taken for sequencing was blood, either unsorted or a sorted T cell fraction (not recorded which). The CDR3 region is CASKATGDRSYEQYF. CDR3 nucleotide sequence: TGTGCCAGCAAAGCCACAGGGGATCGCTCCTACGAGCAGTACTTC.